Presented here are 9 T cell receptor beta chains from one specimen sequenced in a study of control samples from healthy donors and cancer patients (dated by TCRdb to between 2020 and 2021). The library was prepared using the immunoSEQ multiplex PCR assay. This is the immuneACCESS table as TCRdb keeps it, with only in-frame sequences that have V and J called. A part of the clones is gone; compared with another copy, unresolved V genes explain less than half, and the rest is unexplained. The sample table contains tens of thousands of clones; only one count was recorded for roughly 86% of them. Around a tenth of the sample goes to the ten largest clones. Input material: blood. The receptors were gathered from a woman aged 60 to 75 in good health.

The DNA for the CDR3 is TGTGCCAGCAGTTTCCCTGGGACAGGGCATCAGCCCCAGCATTTT. As protein: CASSFPGTGHQPQHF. The chain is built from TRBV28 and TRBJ1-5; 9 bases fit TRBD1. The V segment lost 3 bases and the J segment 5 bases; nucleotides outside the gene matches: 5. The CDR3 consists of 15 residues. Per germline, CDR1 MDHEN and CDR2 SYDVKM.

The V call is TRBV3-1 (or the pseudogene TRBV3-2), the J call TRBJ1-2; no definite D call. CDR1 is LGHDT, CDR2 YNNKEL, per germline (reference sequence). V was shortened by 2 bases and J by 3 bases, with 7 bases between the two germline ends. The CDR3 is 13 residues long. The CDR3 sequence: CASSQTLDYGYTF. The CDR3 DNA follows: TGTGCCAGCAGCCAAACCCTGGACTATGGCTACACCTTC.

This clone has only a few counts. The chain uses TRBV18 and TRBJ2-3; D uncertain. The CDR3 is 19 amino acids. Trimming took off 4 bases at V and 0 bases at J, with 23 bases between the two ends. The germline V gene has CDR1 KGHSH and CDR2 LQKENI. The CDR3 bases are TGTGCCAGCTCACGATTCGCGCCTTTACAGTCAACTAGCACAGATACGCAGTATTTT. This encodes CASSRFAPLQSTSTDTQYF.

This chain joins TRBV6-6 and TRBJ2-7; a possible D gene is TRBD1 (5 bases). V lost 10 bases and J 3 bases, leaving 13 bases between the germline ends. Per the germline V gene, CDR1 is MNHNY and CDR2 is SVGAGI (reference sequence). CDR3 length: 12 amino acids. The CDR3 sequence is CATRRVGYEQYF. CDR3 coding DNA: TGTGCCACCCGCAGGGTGGGCTACGAGCAGTACTTC.

The chain links TRBV28 to TRBJ2-5; 13 bases fit TRBD2. V gave up 6 bases and J gave up 3 bases; unmatched junction bases: 4. Germline assignment: CDR1 MDHEN and CDR2 SYDVKM. The CDR3 loop spans 15 amino acids. CDR3 region: CASSIGLAGEETQYF. DNA for the CDR3: TGTGCCAGCAGCATAGGACTAGCGGGAGAAGAGACCCAGTACTTC.

The chain recombines TRBV18 with TRBJ1-1, with D uncertain. The CDR3 is made up of 13 amino acids. Looked up from germline, CDR1 is KGHSH and CDR2 is LQKENI. With 1 base removed from V and 0 bases from J, the gap between germline ends came to 3 bases. In nucleotides, the CDR3 is TGTGCCAGCTCACCACAAATGAACACTGAAGCTTTCTTT. This codes for CASSPQMNTEAFF.

J is TRBJ1-2 and V is TRBV29-1, with D possibly TRBD1 on 6 matching bases. CDR1 and CDR2 (germline): SQVTM, ANQGSEA. The CDR3 sequence is 16 residues long. Between the trimmed V and J ends, which lost 0 bases and 5 bases, there was a span of 19 bases. CDR3 DNA: TGCAGCGTTGAAGATTACAGGGCGGGGCGTTATTATGGCTACACCTTC. This encodes CSVEDYRAGRYYGYTF.

This chain connects TRBV18 to TRBJ1-2; D gene uncertain. The length of the CDR3 is 14 residues. The germline gives CDR1 KGHSH, CDR2 LQKENI. V lost 3 bases and J 4 bases, leaving 12 bases between the germline ends. The CDR3 DNA sequence: TGTGCCAGCTCACCCCCCGGAGGACTCTATGGCTACACCTTC. It encodes CASSPPGGLYGYTF.

This clone has just one count. The CDR3, as DNA: TGTGCCAGCAGCTCCTTGGGGAACAGGGAGGGTTCACCCCTCCACTTT. This encodes CASSSLGNREGSPLHF. The rearrangement uses TRBV27 and TRBJ1-6; tentative D call: TRBD1 (6 bases). Deletions cut 6 bases from V and 9 bases from J, with 21 bases between. The CDR3 runs to 16 residues. The germline CDR1 and CDR2 sequences are MNHEY and SMNVEV (reference sequence).